In this sample, the clone carrying this T cell receptor beta chain turned up a few times. The antigen remains unidentified. Trimming stripped 3 bases from V and 5 bases from J, with 14 bases between. There are 15 residues in the CDR3. CDR1 and CDR2 from the germline V gene are LNHDA and SQIVND (reference sequence). This entry is derived from a study of T cells in Graves' hyperthyroidism and ophthalmopathy. About the research overall: The authors collected peripheral blood at initial diagnosis, before any treatment. Study-wide findings and caveats: Among thyroid clonotypes expanded above 0.001, most also appeared in blood. Stable hyperthyroidism and ophthalmopathy were separated using 13 V-J signatures.

The TCR beta CDR3 regions underwent amplification using RNA transcripts as the source. Researchers ran a first-round RT-PCR on the TCR CDR3 using the HTBI primer set. TCRdb independently ran MiXCR on the multiplex PCR reads; one entry per CDR3 protein. The sample carries approximately 150,000 distinct CDR3 sequences, roughly 10% recorded once. Hyperthyroidism in the patients, aged 18 to 65, was newly diagnosed and under 2 months in duration. V is TRBV19 and J is TRBJ1-5, with a tentative D call TRBD1 (5 bases). Sequencing used blood. This clonotype was obtained from a woman aged 18-30 years with Graves' hyperthyroidism that later progressed to Graves' ophthalmopathy. CDR3 DNA: TGTGCCAGTAGTATTCAGGGAGAGTGGGATCAGCCCCAGCATTTT. Its protein is CASSIQGEWDQPQHF.